The 4 T cell receptor beta chains below were found in one sample sequenced in a study of shared T cell receptors in the human thymus. TCRdb's table, derived via immunoSEQ multiplex PCR, lists solely in-frame clones and lacks some. The table includes 700,000 or so clones, roughly 85% detected once. These data were likewise used in another study, on human thymus T cells.

Sample: thymocytes. The receptors here all came from a girl under three years old with a congenital heart defect.

V usage is TRBV5-4 and J usage is TRBJ1-3; TRBD1 aligns across 7 bases. CDR3 length equals 16 residues. After removal of 2 bases from V and 1 base from J, the junction contained 6 bases not matched to a gene. Looked up from germline, CDR1 is SGHNT and CDR2 is YYREEE (reference sequence). CDR3 DNA: TGTGCCAGCAGCTTCCACAGGGGAGGTTCTGGAAACACCATATATTTT. This encodes CASSFHRGGSGNTIYF.

The V and J genes are TRBV6-1 and TRBJ1-5, with D possibly TRBD1 on 6 matching bases. Trimming cost V 3 bases and J 1 base, with 19 bases left between them. The CDR3 covers 18 residues. Per germline, CDR1 MNHNS and CDR2 SASEGT. CDR3 sequence: CASSDGGAMLESNQPQHF. CDR3 in DNA: TGTGCCAGCAGTGATGGGGGGGCGATGTTGGAAAGCAATCAGCCCCAGCATTTT.

The rearrangement links TRBV6-5 to TRBJ2-7; TRBD1 matches 8 bases. V shed 2 bases and J 6 bases; nucleotides not matched to a gene: 9. The CDR3 sequence is 15 residues long. The germline gives CDR1 MNHEY, CDR2 SVGAGI. The CDR3 reads CASSYGQGLMGEQYF. The CDR3 coding sequence is TGTGCCAGCAGTTACGGACAGGGACTTATGGGCGAGCAGTACTTC.

This clone was seen a few times. The genes are TRBV4-1 and TRBJ1-1, with D uncertain. Deletions cut 5 bases from V and 5 bases from J, with 18 bases between. This CDR3 is built from 15 residues. The germline V gene has CDR1 MGHRA and CDR2 YSYEKL. The CDR3 loop is CASSAHLRGITEAFF. The CDR3 DNA follows: TGCGCCAGCAGCGCCCACCTCCGAGGGATTACTGAAGCTTTCTTT.